This T cell receptor beta chain was sequenced during a study of blood T cell repertoires in COVID-19. CDR3 size: 17 residues. The trim removed 6 bases at V and 6 bases at J, leaving 9 bases unmatched. Germline V gives CDR1 MNHEY, CDR2 SMNVEV (reference sequence). Generated by immunoSEQ multiplex PCR, the TCRdb table keeps only in-frame clones and is missing some. The repertoire has 250,000 or so clones, around nine tenths of them found once; the top ten carry about 2.6%. J is TRBJ1-6 and V is TRBV27, with TRBD1 matching 12 bases. Material: PBMCs or T cells enriched from blood (not recorded which). The origin of this receptor is a woman aged 18-29 years who had recovered from COVID-19. The CDR3 loop reads CASRLRGQGASNSPLHF. DNA for the CDR3: TGTGCCAGCAGATTGCGGGGACAGGGGGCATCTAATTCACCCCTCCACTTT.